Only a few counts were recorded for the clone carrying this T cell receptor (beta chain). Antigen specificity is unknown. This sample is drawn from a study of T-cell reconstitution after alpha-beta-depleted transplantation in children. Study-level results: At around two months after transplant, the alpha-beta T cells were reportedly derived from several hundred expanded clones that came from non-depleted graft cells. One year post-transplant, T-cell counts and diversity were largely derived from T cells produced anew. The origin of high day-60 TCRbeta diversity in some patients lay in surviving recipient T cells and thymic progenitors.

TCRbeta library preparation incorporated unique molecular identifiers. TCRdb redid the calling of the PCR reads with MiXCR, one entry per CDR3 protein. The data contain a few hundred thousand distinct CDR3 sequences, 10% to 15% of them seen just once; the ten biggest clones take up about 2.2%. This CDR3 is built from 15 residues. Germline CDR1 is SGDLS and CDR2 is YYNGEE. The V and J ends lost 0 bases and 15 bases respectively, with 22 bases between them. Specimen: PBMCs, mostly from graft donor cells, collected 360 days after TCRalphabeta/CD19-depleted stem cell transplant. The origin of this receptor is a male patient aged 10 to 17 who had a stem cell transplant for acute myeloid leukemia, so the T cells may come from the graft donor. The rearrangement joins TRBV9 to TRBJ2-1, with a tentative D call TRBD1 (7 bases). CDR3 sequence (DNA): TGTGCCAGCAGCGTAGCTGGAGGGGGCGCCGTCCACGCGTTCTTC. Translated: CASSVAGGGAVHAFF.